The 3 T cell receptor beta chains in this list originate from one sample, sequenced in a study of CD8+ T cells in alopecia areata. Investigators isolated RNA and reverse transcribed it into cDNA to act as the sequencing template. TCRdb's table, derived via immunoSEQ multiplex PCR, lists solely in-frame clones and lacks some. The sample lists under 70,000 clones; 95% to 97% were seen once. Source: CD8+ T cells sorted from blood, taken at week 0. The receptors originated from a human donor with alopecia areata.

Judged by abundance, this clone is medium-sized. This chain links TRBV7-9 with TRBJ2-7, with a tentative D call TRBD1 (8 bases). Germline CDR1 reads SEHNR; CDR2 reads FQNEAQ (reference sequence). Trimming took 5 bases from V and 2 from J, leaving 16 bases between them. CDR3 length: 15 amino acids. The CDR3 coding sequence is TGTGCCAGCAGCCCTTGGACAGGGACTACCTACGAGCAGTACTTC. It encodes CASSPWTGTTYEQYF.

The chain combines TRBV10-3 with TRBJ2-3, with D possibly matching TRBD1 (6 bases). The CDR3 sequence is 15 residues long. Germline V lookup: CDR1 ENHRY, CDR2 SYGVKD. V was trimmed by 3 bases and J by 2 bases, leaving 12 bases between them. The CDR3 bases are TGTGCCATCAGTGACCCGGGACACCACACAGATACGCAGTATTTT. It encodes CAISDPGHHTDTQYF.

V is TRBV9 and J is TRBJ1-1; maybe TRBD1 (5 bases). Trimming removed 3 bases from V and 3 bases from J, with 15 bases in between. Germline-derived CDR1 and CDR2 are SGDLS and YYNGEE. The CDR3 extends over 15 amino acids. The CDR3, as DNA: TGTGCCAGCAGCGATCTTGGCCGAGGGGACACTGAAGCTTTCTTT. It translates to CASSDLGRGDTEAFF.